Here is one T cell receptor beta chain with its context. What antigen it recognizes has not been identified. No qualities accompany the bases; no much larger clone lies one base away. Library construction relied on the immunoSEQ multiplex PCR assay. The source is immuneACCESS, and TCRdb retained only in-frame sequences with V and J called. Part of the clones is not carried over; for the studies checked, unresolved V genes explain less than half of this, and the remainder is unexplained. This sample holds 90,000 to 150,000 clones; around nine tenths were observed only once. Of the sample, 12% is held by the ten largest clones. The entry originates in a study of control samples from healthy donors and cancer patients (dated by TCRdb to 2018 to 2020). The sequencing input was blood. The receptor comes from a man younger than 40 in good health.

In nucleotide form, the sequence is TGTGCCAGCGAGACAAACCTGAACACTGAAGCTTTCTTT. This encodes CASETNLNTEAFF. The chain was built from TRBV2 and TRBJ1-1, with the D gene too uncertain to name. CDR3 length: 13 amino acids, cysteine to phenylalanine. This entry keeps only the CDR3 DNA: 39 bases, framed from base 1. Trimming removed 8 bases from V and 0 bases from J, leaving 10 bases between the germline ends. CDR1 SNHLY and CDR2 FYNNEI are derived from the germline V gene.